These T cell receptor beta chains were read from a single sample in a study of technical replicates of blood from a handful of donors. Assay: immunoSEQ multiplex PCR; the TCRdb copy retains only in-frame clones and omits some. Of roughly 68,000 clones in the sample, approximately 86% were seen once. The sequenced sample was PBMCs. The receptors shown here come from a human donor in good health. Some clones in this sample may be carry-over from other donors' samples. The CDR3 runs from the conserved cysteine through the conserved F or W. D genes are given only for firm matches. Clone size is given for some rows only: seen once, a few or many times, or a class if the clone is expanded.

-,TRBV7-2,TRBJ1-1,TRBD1,TGTGCCAGCAGCTTAGACAGGGGCACTGAAGCTTTCTTT,CASSLDRGTEAFF
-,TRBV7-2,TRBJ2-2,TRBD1,TGTGCCAGCAGCCGTTTGTCAGGGGGCACCGGGGAGCTGTTTTTT,CASSRLSGGTGELFF
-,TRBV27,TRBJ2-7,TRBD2,TGTGCCAGCAGTGGTACCGGGACTAGCGGGAGTTTACACGAGCAGTACTTC,CASSGTGTSGSLHEQYF
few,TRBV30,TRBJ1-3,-,TGTGCCTGGCAAGGGACACCTTTCTCTGGAAACACCATATATTTT,CAWQGTPFSGNTIYF
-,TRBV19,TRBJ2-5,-,TGTGCCAGTAGTATAGATCTATGGGGGGAACAAGAGACCCAGTACTTC,CASSIDLWGEQETQYF
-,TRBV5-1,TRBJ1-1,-,TGCGCCAGCGGACAGAGTAACACTGAAGCTTTCTTT,CASGQSNTEAFF
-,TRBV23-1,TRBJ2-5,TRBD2,TGCGCCAGCAGTCCCAGGACTAGCGGGGGACCTAAAGGGACCCAGTACTTC,CASSPRTSGGPKGTQYF
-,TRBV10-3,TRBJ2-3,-,TGTGCCACCGCAGGCCCAGGGTCCACTACAGATACGCAGTATTTT,CATAGPGSTTDTQYF
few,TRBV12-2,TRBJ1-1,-,TGTGCAAGTCGCAATCACAGGGACCGGCGTACTGAAGCTTTCTTT,CASRNHRDRRTEAFF
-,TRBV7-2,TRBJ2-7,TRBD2,TGTGCCAGCAGTACCGGGAGGGGGACCTACGAGCAGTACTTC,CASSTGRGTYEQYF
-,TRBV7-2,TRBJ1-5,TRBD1,TGTGCCAGCAGCTTGGGACAGGGTCAGCCCCAGCATTTT,CASSLGQGQPQHF
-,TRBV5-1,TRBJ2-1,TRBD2,TGCGCCAGCAGCCCCGGGGGGGGGTACAATGAGCAGTTCTTC,CASSPGGGYNEQFF
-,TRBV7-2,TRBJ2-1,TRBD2,TGTGCCAGCAGCCCCAGTTGGACTAGCGGGGGATCTGGGAATGAGCAGTTCTTC,CASSPSWTSGGSGNEQFF
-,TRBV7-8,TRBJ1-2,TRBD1,TGTGCCAGCAGCCCGCCACCGGACAGGGTCGGTGGCTACACCTTC,CASSPPPDRVGGYTF
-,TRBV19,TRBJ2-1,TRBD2,TGTGCCGTGACTCTAGCGGGAAATTACAATGAGCAGTTCTTC,CAVTLAGNYNEQFF
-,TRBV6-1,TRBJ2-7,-,TGTGCCAGCAGTCAGCGCATGGACTACGAGCAGTACTTC,CASSQRMDYEQYF
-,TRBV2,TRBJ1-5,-,TGTGCCAGCACCACCGACAGTAGCAATCAGCCCCAGCATTTT,CASTTDSSNQPQHF
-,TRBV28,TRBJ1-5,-,TGTGCCAGCAGTTTGGGGAGCCAGCCCCAGCATTTT,CASSLGSQPQHF
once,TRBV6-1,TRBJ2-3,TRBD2,TGTGCCAGCAGACTTAGCGGGGACCGTACGCAGTATTTT,CASRLSGDRTQYF
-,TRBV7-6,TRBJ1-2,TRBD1,TGTGCCAGCAGCTTAGGGACAGGGGGCTATGGCTACACCTTC,CASSLGTGGYGYTF
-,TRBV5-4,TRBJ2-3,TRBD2,TGTGCCAGCAGCTCCCCCCGCGGGGGGGCAACAGATACGCAGTATTTT,CASSSPRGGATDTQYF
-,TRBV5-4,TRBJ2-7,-,TGTGCCAGCAGCTTGAGGAGTTTTCCCTACGAGCAGTACTTC,CASSLRSFPYEQYF
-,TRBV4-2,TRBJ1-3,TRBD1,TGTGCCAGCAGCCCGAGTATCCGGGACAGCTCTACCACCATATATTTT,CASSPSIRDSSTTIYF
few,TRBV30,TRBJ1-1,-,TGTGCCGCAACAGGGTACACTGAAGCTTTCTTT,CAATGYTEAFF
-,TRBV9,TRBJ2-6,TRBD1,TGTGCCAGCAGTACCACAGGGGCTGGGGCCAACGTCCTGACTTTC,CASSTTGAGANVLTF
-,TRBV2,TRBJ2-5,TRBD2,TGTGCCAGCAGTGGACTAGCGGGGGGGCTTAGGACCCAGTACTTC,CASSGLAGGLRTQYF
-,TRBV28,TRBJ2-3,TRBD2,TGTGCCAGCTCCAATTGGGAGGGAGATACGCAGTATTTT,CASSNWEGDTQYF
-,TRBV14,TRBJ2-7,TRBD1,TGTGCCAGCAGTCGGACAGGGGGGTCCTACGAGCAGTACTTC,CASSRTGGSYEQYF
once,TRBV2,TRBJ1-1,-,TGTGCCAGCAGTGAAGGCAGGGACACTGAAGCTTTCTTT,CASSEGRDTEAFF
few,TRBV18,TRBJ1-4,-,TGTGCCAGCTCGCGGACATCCTCGGGGGAACTGTTTTTT,CASSRTSSGELFF
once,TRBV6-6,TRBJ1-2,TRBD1,TGTGCCAGCAGGGGGACAGCCGACTATGGCTACACCTTC,CASRGTADYGYTF
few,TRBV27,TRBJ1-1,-,TGTGCCAGCAGTTTTGACAGGTTGTACACTGAAGCTTTCTTT,CASSFDRLYTEAFF
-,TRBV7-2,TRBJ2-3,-,TGTGCCAGCAGCTTAGAGGGGGGGTCCACAGATACGCAGTATTTT,CASSLEGGSTDTQYF
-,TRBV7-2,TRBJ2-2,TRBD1,TGTGCCAGCAGCTCACCCACAGGGGGTCGCACCGGGGAGCTGTTTTTT,CASSSPTGGRTGELFF
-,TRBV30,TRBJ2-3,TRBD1,TGTGCCTGGAGGGTGACAGGGGGCACAGATACGCAGTATTTT,CAWRVTGGTDTQYF
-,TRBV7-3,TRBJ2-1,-,TGTGCCAGCAGCTCCCCGGGGGTCCATGAGCAGTTCTTC,CASSSPGVHEQFF
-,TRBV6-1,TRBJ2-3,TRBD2,TGTGCCAGCAGCCTGACTAGCGGAGGGCCAGATACGCAGTATTTT,CASSLTSGGPDTQYF
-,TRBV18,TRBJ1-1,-,TGTGCCAGCTCACCACGGGGGGACACTGAAGCTTTCTTT,CASSPRGDTEAFF
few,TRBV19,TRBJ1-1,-,TGTGCCAGTAGTAGTGGGACACTCATGAACACTGAAGCTTTCTTT,CASSSGTLMNTEAFF
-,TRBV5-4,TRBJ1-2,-,TGTGCCAGCAGCCCAGCAGACAGCCCAAGTGGCTACACCTTC,CASSPADSPSGYTF
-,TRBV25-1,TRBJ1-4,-,TGTGCCAGCAGTGAACCTGGGGGCTTCCGTGAAAAACTGTTTTTT,CASSEPGGFREKLFF
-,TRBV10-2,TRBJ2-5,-,TGCGCCAGCAGTACGGGAGAAGCGGAGACCCAGTACTTC,CASSTGEAETQYF
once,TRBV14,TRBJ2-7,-,TGTGCCAGCAGCCAAGATCGTATCTGGAGCTCCTACGAGCAGTACTTC,CASSQDRIWSSYEQYF
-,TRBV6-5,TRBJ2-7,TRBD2,TGTGCCAGCAGTTTATCCGGGAGGGACGAGCAGTACTTC,CASSLSGRDEQYF
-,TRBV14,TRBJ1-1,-,TGTGCCAGCGAACAGGGTTCCACTGAAGCTTTCTTT,CASEQGSTEAFF
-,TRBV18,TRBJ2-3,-,TGTGCCAGCTCACCAGTGGGAGGCACAGATACGCAGTATTTT,CASSPVGGTDTQYF
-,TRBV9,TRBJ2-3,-,TGTGCCAGCAGCGTGGCCGGGAGAGTTGACATGGCGGATACGCAGTATTTT,CASSVAGRVDMADTQYF
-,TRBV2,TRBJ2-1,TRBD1,TGTGCCAGCAGTTCAGGGGGCTATGAGCAGTTCTTC,CASSSGGYEQFF